This T cell receptor beta chain was obtained from a study of read filtering for tumor transcriptome and immune sequencing. The V segment lost 7 bases and the J segment 1 base; nucleotides outside the gene matches: 9. Germline-derived CDR1 and CDR2 are DFQATT and SNEGSKA (reference sequence). This CDR3 contains 14 residues. Study-level points and caveats: Even smaller IR-seq throughput identified most shared clonotypes.

The library was built from around 0.4 ug RNA with molecular barcoded adaptors for alpha/delta and beta/gamma chains. TCRdb passed the reads through MiXCR, listing each CDR3 protein once. The repertoire holds tens of thousands of distinct CDR3 sequences, with about a fifth as singletons. This clonotype occurred many times. Its antigen is unidentified. Sequences were obtained from a population of CD138-negative cells sorted from bone marrow. This TCR was sampled from a donor older than 35 with multiple myeloma. The chain is built from TRBV20-1 and TRBJ1-1; 7 bases are shared with TRBD1. The CDR3 sequence is CSGSGGLGNTEAFF. The CDR3 DNA sequence: TGCAGTGGATCAGGGGGACTGGGGAACACTGAAGCTTTCTTT.